These 30 T cell receptor beta chains were all obtained from the same sample, sequenced in a study of glioma-infiltrating T cells after dendritic cell vaccination. Time point given: after dendritic cell vaccination, including at tumor progression/relapse. Assay used: immunoSEQ multiplex PCR; TCRdb lists only in-frame clones, some missing. The sample shows 91,000 or so clones, around 80% of them seen only once. Here the sequenced sample was blood, taken after dendritic cell vaccination. The receptors here all came from a human donor with glioblastoma.

The V call is TRBV5-4, the J call TRBJ1-2, with TRBD1 identical over 8 bases. Germline-derived CDR1 and CDR2 are SGHNT and YYREEE (reference sequence). The length of the CDR3 is 17 residues. V lost 2 bases, J lost 4 bases, and 13 bases stayed unmatched. The CDR3 here is CASSLGTGSSLIYGYTF. The CDR3 region has the DNA TGTGCCAGCAGCTTAGGGACAGGATCGAGCCTCATCTATGGCTACACCTTC.

The chain combines TRBV4-2 with TRBJ1-4, with D tentatively TRBD1 (6 bases). In germline, CDR1 is LGHNA, CDR2 YNFKEQ. Trimming pared 3 bases from V and 8 bases from J, leaving 25 bases between. The CDR3 length is 18 residues. The DNA of the CDR3 is TGTGCCAGCAGCCAGGGTGACCCTCCCCGGGACATAAGGGAAAAACTGTTTTTT. Translated, it gives CASSQGDPPRDIREKLFF.

The V call is TRBV30, the J call TRBJ1-1; D remains unclear. The V gene's germline CDR1 is GTSNPN and CDR2 SVGIG (reference sequence). V dropped 0 bases and J dropped 1 base, with 9 bases sitting between them. The CDR3 is made up of 14 amino acids. The CDR3 sequence is CAWSVGSENTEAFF. In nucleotides, the CDR3 is TGTGCCTGGAGTGTTGGTTCAGAGAACACTGAAGCTTTCTTT.

This sequence joins TRBV9 and TRBJ1-1; TRBD1 is a possible D gene (5 bases). V lost 0 bases and J 3 bases, leaving 9 bases between the germline ends. CDR1 and CDR2 from the germline V gene are SGDLS and YYNGEE. The CDR3 runs 14 residues. The CDR3 spells CASSVEGEDTEAFF. CDR3 nucleotides: TGTGCCAGCAGCGTAGAAGGGGAGGACACTGAAGCTTTCTTT.

The J gene is TRBJ1-1, the V gene TRBV6-6, with 7 bases lining up with TRBD1. Trimming took 6 bases from V and 4 from J; bases not matched to a gene: 5. Germline CDR1 reads MNHNY; CDR2 reads SVGAGI (reference sequence). The CDR3 sequence is 13 residues long. Here the CDR3 DNA reads TGTGCCAGCAGGGAGACAGGGATCACTGAAGCTTTCTTT. Translating gives CASRETGITEAFF.

The DNA of the CDR3 is TGTGCCAGCAGTTCTCAGGGGCCCAACACTGAAGCTTTCTTT. Translating gives CASSSQGPNTEAFF. This sequence joins TRBV2 and TRBJ1-1; weak D call: TRBD1 (6 bases). The V and J ends lost 5 bases and 2 bases respectively, with 12 bases between them. CDR1 is SNHLY, CDR2 FYNNEI, per germline. This CDR3 region has 14 residues.

This chain joins TRBV18 and TRBJ1-4; the match to TRBD1 covers 7 bases. The CDR3 consists of 17 residues. The V gene's germline CDR1 is KGHSH and CDR2 LQKENI. J gave up 3 bases and V 1 base, and 8 bases lay outside the gene matches. CDR3: CASSPRQGVTPNEKLFF. The CDR3 DNA follows: TGTGCCAGCTCACCACGACAGGGTGTTACGCCTAATGAAAAACTGTTTTTT. Full variable domain (rest looked up from reference TRBV18 and TRBJ1-4): NAGVMQNPRHLVRRRGQEARLRCSPMKGHSHVYWYRQLPEEGLKFMVYLQKENIIDESGMPKERFSAEFPKEGPSILRIQQVVRGDSAAYFCASSPRQGVTPNEKLFFGSGTQLSVL.

This clone was found once. The chain recombines TRBV27 with TRBJ1-1, with D possibly TRBD1 on 6 matching bases. The V end was cut by 7 bases, the J end by 3 bases, with 12 bases between. The CDR3 extends over 13 amino acids. Germline V gives CDR1 MNHEY, CDR2 SMNVEV (reference sequence). CDR3 nucleotide sequence: TGTGCCAGCAAGGGGGGGCTGGACACTGAAGCTTTCTTT. Its protein is CASKGGLDTEAFF.

The chain carries TRBV28 and TRBJ2-1; 7 nucleotides match TRBD1. CDR1 is MDHEN and CDR2 is SYDVKM in the germline V gene. With 8 bases clipped from V and 8 bases from J, the junction kept 12 bases outside the gene matches. This CDR3 has 14 residues. The CDR3 loop reads CASARGMRGDEQFF. CDR3 bases: TGTGCCAGCGCCAGGGGGATGCGAGGGGATGAGCAGTTCTTC. The variable domain in full, completed from reference TRBV28 and TRBJ2-1, reads DVKVTQSSRYLVKRTGEKVFLECVQDMDHENMFWYRQDPGLGLRLIYFSYDVKMKEKGDIPEGYSVSREKKERFSLILESASTNQTSMYLCASARGMRGDEQFFGPGTRLTVL.

The rearrangement joins TRBV2 to TRBJ1-1; D is unclear. The CDR3 sequence is 14 residues long. The germline V and J ends were trimmed by 2 bases and 1 base, with 8 bases remaining between them. Germline CDR1 and CDR2: SNHLY and FYNNEI. CDR3 nucleotide sequence: TGTGCCAGCAGTGAAAGAGGCTGGAACACTGAAGCTTTCTTT. Amino acid sequence: CASSERGWNTEAFF.

This sequence joins TRBV19 and TRBJ1-2, with 10 bases that match TRBD1. Germline loops: CDR1 LNHDA, CDR2 SQIVND (reference sequence). V was clipped by 5 bases and J by 4 bases; unmatched bases: 13. The CDR3 totals 17 residues. This chain's CDR3 is CASSGGQGRLAVYGYTF. CDR3 DNA sequence: TGTGCCAGTAGTGGGGGACAGGGGCGCTTAGCCGTCTATGGCTACACCTTC.

The chain links TRBV27 to TRBJ1-5, with no clear D. The CDR3 consists of 13 residues. The V gene's germline CDR1 is MNHEY and CDR2 SMNVEV (reference sequence). Trimming stripped 6 bases from V and 7 bases from J, with 13 bases between. The CDR3 bases are TGTGCCAGCAGCCACGGGGAGCGCCAGCCCCAGCATTTT. Translated: CASSHGERQPQHF.

CDR3 sequence: CASSLDRGNEQYF. The CDR3 DNA reads TGTGCCAGCAGCTTGGACAGGGGGAACGAGCAGTACTTC. The chain uses TRBV11-3 and TRBJ2-7; 10 nucleotides agree with TRBD1. The germline V gene encodes CDR1 SGHNT and CDR2 YENEEA. Unmatched junction bases numbered 1, after V lost 3 bases and J lost 5 bases. This CDR3 has 13 residues.

The chain recombines TRBV29-1 with TRBJ1-1; D ambiguous. This CDR3 has 12 amino acids. V lost 5 bases and J 7 bases, leaving 14 bases between the germline ends. Germline CDR1 reads SQVTM; CDR2 reads ANQGSEA. The CDR3 sequence is CSVNRQAHEAFF. DNA for the CDR3: TGCAGCGTTAACCGGCAGGCGCATGAAGCTTTCTTT.

The V gene is TRBV30, the J gene TRBJ1-2, with a possible D match to TRBD1 (5 bases). The germline gives CDR1 GTSNPN, CDR2 SVGIG (reference sequence). The germline V and J ends were trimmed by 5 bases and 9 bases, with 19 bases remaining between them. CDR3 length: 13 residues. CDR3: CAWRGRDYQRYTF. The CDR3 DNA follows: TGTGCCTGGCGGGGGAGGGACTATCAGCGCTACACCTTC.

J is TRBJ2-7 and V is TRBV2; perhaps TRBD1 as D (5 bases). V dropped 7 bases and J dropped 5 bases, with 18 bases sitting between them. The germline V gene encodes CDR1 SNHLY and CDR2 FYNNEI. This CDR3 region has 14 residues. The CDR3 region has the DNA TGTGCCAGCAAGGGGTTTTCTACCATCCACGAGCAGTACTTC. This sequence encodes CASKGFSTIHEQYF.

CDR3 amino acids: CAGGTTEAFF. CDR3 sequence (DNA): TGTGCCGGGGGGACGACTGAAGCTTTCTTT. The chain has TRBV6-1 and TRBJ1-1; TRBD1 is a possible D gene (5 bases). Trimming removed 11 bases at V and 5 bases at J, with 9 bases between. CDR3 size: 10 residues. Germline V gives CDR1 MNHNS, CDR2 SASEGT.

This clone was recorded a few times. V usage is TRBV10-3 and J usage is TRBJ1-2; TRBD1 matches 10 bases. The CDR3 has 15 amino acids. Germline V gene sequence: CDR1 ENHRY, CDR2 SYGVKD. J gave up 4 bases and V 6 bases, and 8 bases lay outside the gene matches. CDR3 region: CAIRIGQGGVYGYTF. The CDR3 DNA sequence: TGTGCCATCAGGATAGGACAGGGGGGAGTCTATGGCTACACCTTC.

The chain combines TRBV11-2 with TRBJ2-1, with D perhaps TRBD1 (5 bases). The germline V and J ends were trimmed by 4 bases and 6 bases, with 16 bases remaining between them. CDR1 is SGHAT, CDR2 FQNNGV, per germline. CDR3 length equals 15 residues. The CDR3 DNA follows: TGTGCCAGCAGCTCTTCAGGGTGGCCTTCCAATGAGCAGTTCTTC. The encoded protein is CASSSSGWPSNEQFF.

CDR3 bases: TGTGCCATCATGAATACAGGGGAGGGCTACACCTTC. Translation gives CAIMNTGEGYTF. V is TRBV10-3 and J is TRBJ1-2, with TRBD1 matching 7 bases. Trimming took 7 bases from V and 8 from J; bases not matched to a gene: 7. There are 12 residues in the CDR3. The germline gives CDR1 ENHRY, CDR2 SYGVKD.

This chain uses TRBV7-9 with TRBJ2-3; tentatively, D is TRBD2 (6 bases). Germline CDR1 and CDR2: SEHNR and FQNEAQ (reference sequence). The V gene lost 1 base and the J gene lost 2 bases, with 16 bases spanning the gap. This CDR3 is built from 17 residues. The CDR3 nucleotides read TGTGCCAGCAGCTTAGATCCGTCACGGGGGTACACAGATACGCAGTATTTT. It codes for CASSLDPSRGYTDTQYF.

The chain employs TRBV28 and TRBJ2-1; D perhaps matches TRBD2 (6 bases). CDR1 is MDHEN, CDR2 SYDVKM, per germline. The CDR3 is made up of 14 amino acids. V gave up 4 bases and J gave up 5 bases, with 12 bases separating them. The CDR3 region is CASSSGTVNNEQFF. CDR3 nucleotide sequence: TGTGCCAGCAGTTCCGGGACTGTTAACAATGAGCAGTTCTTC.

The V call is TRBV30, the J call TRBJ1-1; D is unclear. Trimming removed 2 bases at V and 4 bases at J, with 5 bases between. The germline V gene encodes CDR1 GTSNPN and CDR2 SVGIG (reference sequence). The CDR3 consists of 11 residues. For the CDR3, the DNA is TGTGCCTGGAGTCGACTCACTGAAGCTTTCTTT. Its translation: CAWSRLTEAFF. The variable domain in full, completed from reference TRBV30 and TRBJ1-1, reads SQTIHQWPATLVQPVGSPLSLECTVEGTSNPNLYWYRQAAGRGLQLLFYSVGIGQISSEVPQNLSASRPQDRQFILSSKKLLLSDSGFYLCAWSRLTEAFFGQGTRLTVV.

A few counts support this clone. The chain has TRBV29-1 and TRBJ1-1, with TRBD1 identical over 8 bases. This CDR3 is built from 15 residues. Germline V CDR1 and CDR2: SQVTM, ANQGSEA. Trimming took 4 bases from V and 3 from J; bases not matched to a gene: 10. DNA of the CDR3: TGCAGCGTTGTGGGGAGGGGGACAGGTTACACTGAAGCTTTCTTT. Translation gives CSVVGRGTGYTEAFF.

This chain's CDR3 is CASSFRTGDYEQYF. The CDR3 DNA follows: TGTGCCAGCAGCTTCAGAACCGGGGACTACGAGCAGTACTTC. The chain joins TRBV7-6 to TRBJ2-7; D is possibly TRBD2 (5 bases). CDR3 length equals 14 residues. Per the germline V gene, CDR1 is SGHVS and CDR2 is FNYEAQ. V was cut by 3 bases and J by 3 bases, with 12 bases left in between.

This sequence joins TRBV7-9 and TRBJ2-3; D gene ambiguous. This CDR3 contains 11 residues. V was trimmed by 8 bases and J by 5 bases, leaving 8 bases between them. From germline, CDR1 is SEHNR and CDR2 FQNEAQ (reference sequence). CDR3 nucleotide sequence: TGTGCCAGCGGAGTGGGAGATACGCAGTATTTT. Protein: CASGVGDTQYF.

The V and J genes are TRBV5-1 and TRBJ1-3; D is unclear. The V end was cut by 3 bases, the J end by 0 bases, with 16 bases between. CDR3 length: 17 residues. Germline lookup yields CDR1 SGHRS and CDR2 YFSETQ. The CDR3 reads CASSSRRTPSSGNTIYF. DNA of the CDR3: TGCGCCAGCAGCTCACGGCGGACTCCGAGCTCTGGAAACACCATATATTTT.

The chain has TRBV9 and TRBJ2-7; 14 positions agree with TRBD2. Germline V gives CDR1 SGDLS, CDR2 YYNGEE. After removal of 4 bases from V and 6 bases from J, the junction contained 6 bases not matched to a gene. CDR3 length equals 15 residues. DNA for the CDR3: TGTGCCAGCAGCCAGGGACTAGCGGGGGCGGGCGAGCAGTACTTC. Protein product: CASSQGLAGAGEQYF.

This clone was seen a single time. V usage is TRBV10-3 and J usage is TRBJ2-7; D remains unclear. Germline CDR1 reads ENHRY; CDR2 reads SYGVKD. There are 13 residues in the CDR3. The germline V and J ends were trimmed by 4 bases and 2 bases, with 9 bases remaining between them. In DNA, the CDR3 is TGTGCCATCAGTGTAAACGGAGCCTACGAGCAGTACTTC. This gives the protein CAISVNGAYEQYF.

This clone appeared a few times. The rearrangement joins TRBV6-6 to TRBJ1-3; 7 bases fit TRBD1. The CDR3 extends over 12 amino acids. The germline V gene encodes CDR1 MNHNY and CDR2 SVGAGI (reference sequence). V shed 8 bases and J 2 bases; nucleotides not matched to a gene: 0. CDR3 in amino acids: CASGTAGNTIYF. CDR3 coding DNA: TGTGCCAGCGGGACAGCTGGAAACACCATATATTTT.